The clone carrying this TCR beta chain was recorded a few times. What it binds is not known. TCRdb re-called the 5' RACE reads through MiXCR, storing one row per CDR3 protein. The sample has some 130,000 distinct CDR3 sequences, roughly 9% seen once. Losses at the gene ends were 5 bases for V and 7 bases for J; bases not matched to a gene: 4. Germline CDR1 reads GTSNPN; CDR2 reads SVGIG (reference sequence). The CDR3 consists of 13 residues. The record originates from a study of CD8 T cells in ankylosing spondylitis. Study observations and caveats: Matched synovial fluid from ankylosing spondylitis patients was reported to be enriched for disease-linked clones. There were earlier reports of some motif variants in reactive arthritis synovial fluid and blood. Ankylosing spondylitis blood seemed to carry a telltale TCR beta motif made of several highly homologous variants.

Sequencing was performed on blood, either unsorted or a sorted T cell fraction (not recorded which). This receptor was identified in a male donor with ankylosing spondylitis or in good health (not recorded which). The chain carries TRBV30 and TRBJ1-4; 10 bases align to TRBD1. CDR3 in DNA: TGTGCCTGGCACGGACAGGGGGGTGAAAAACTGTTTTTT. Its translation is CAWHGQGGEKLFF. The full variable domain, in which reference TRBV30 and TRBJ1-4 provide the parts outside the CDR3, is SQTIHQWPATLVQPVGSPLSLECTVEGTSNPNLYWYRQAAGRGLQLLFYSVGIGQISSEVPQNLSASRPQDRQFILSSKKLLLSDSGFYLCAWHGQGGEKLFFGSGTQLSVL.